One sample yielded the 7 T cell receptor beta chains listed below, sequenced in a study of T cell responses to AZD1222 COVID-19 vaccine. The repertoire was sequenced with immunoSEQ multiplex PCR; TCRdb's copy has only in-frame clones and lacks some. The table records under 200,000 clones, around nine tenths of them present only once. The source was peripheral blood, collected on day 0 of AZD1222 vaccination. The receptors here all came from an adult in good health.

The genes are TRBV29-1 and TRBJ1-1, with D possibly TRBD1 on 5 matching bases. Germline assignment: CDR1 SQVTM and CDR2 ANQGSEA. V lost 3 bases and J 1 base, leaving 9 bases between the germline ends. CDR3 length: 13 residues. CDR3 bases: TGCAGCGTTGATCGGGGGTCGAACACTGAAGCTTTCTTT. Encoded protein: CSVDRGSNTEAFF.

This chain joins TRBV12-5 and TRBJ2-3, with 14 bases identical to TRBD2. The V and J ends lost 7 bases and 4 bases, in that order; junction bases with no gene match: 16. In germline, CDR1 is LGHNT, CDR2 FRNRAP. The CDR3 contains 19 residues. CDR3 coding DNA: TGTGCTAGTGCCCTACAAGGACTAGCGGGGGGAAGCCTCCCAGATACGCAGTATTTT. Translating it yields CASALQGLAGGSLPDTQYF.

CDR3 bases: TGTGCCAGCAGCCCGACAGGGAACAATGAGCAGTTCTTC. Its protein product is CASSPTGNNEQFF. The chain carries TRBV5-5 and TRBJ2-1; 7 bases are shared with TRBD1. The CDR3 runs 13 residues. Trimming took 4 bases from V and 5 from J; bases not matched to a gene: 3. Germline CDR1 is SGHKS and CDR2 is YYEKEE (reference sequence).

The CDR3 DNA follows: TGCGCCAGCAGTGAGTCGGCGAGGGGCGGCATTCAGTACTTC. Translation: CASSESARGGIQYF. The V and J genes are TRBV10-1 and TRBJ2-4; D possibly matches TRBD1 or TRBD2 (5 bases each). This CDR3 is 14 amino acids long. The ends were cut back, 0 bases at V and 9 bases at J, with 12 bases in the middle. The V gene's germline CDR1 is WNHNN and CDR2 SYGVQD (reference sequence).

The chain joins TRBV18 to TRBJ2-7; TRBD1 is a possible D gene (5 bases). V dropped 2 bases and J dropped 2 bases, with 16 bases sitting between them. There are 16 residues in the CDR3. Per germline, CDR1 KGHSH and CDR2 LQKENI. CDR3 protein: CASSPKRGTPTYEQYF. The CDR3 nucleotides read TGTGCCAGCTCACCAAAAAGGGGTACCCCCACCTACGAGCAGTACTTC.

The chain has TRBV18 and TRBJ2-1; 9 bases are a match to TRBD2. This CDR3 has 16 amino acids. Germline V gives CDR1 KGHSH, CDR2 LQKENI. Trimming removed 3 bases from V and 3 bases from J; junction bases left unmatched: 6. In DNA, the CDR3 is TGTGCCAGCTCACCGCCCGGGACTAGCTACTACAATGAGCAGTTCTTC. Its protein product is CASSPPGTSYYNEQFF.

The chain employs TRBV6-2 or TRBV6-3 and TRBJ1-5; D is perhaps TRBD1 (5 bases). The CDR3 length is 14 residues. Trimming removed 0 bases at V and 7 bases at J, with 10 bases between. Germline V gene lookup returns CDR1 MNHEY and CDR2 SVGEGT. CDR3 loop: CASSYSRGGQPQHF. As DNA, the CDR3 is TGTGCCAGCAGTTACTCAAGGGGAGGCCAGCCCCAGCATTTT.